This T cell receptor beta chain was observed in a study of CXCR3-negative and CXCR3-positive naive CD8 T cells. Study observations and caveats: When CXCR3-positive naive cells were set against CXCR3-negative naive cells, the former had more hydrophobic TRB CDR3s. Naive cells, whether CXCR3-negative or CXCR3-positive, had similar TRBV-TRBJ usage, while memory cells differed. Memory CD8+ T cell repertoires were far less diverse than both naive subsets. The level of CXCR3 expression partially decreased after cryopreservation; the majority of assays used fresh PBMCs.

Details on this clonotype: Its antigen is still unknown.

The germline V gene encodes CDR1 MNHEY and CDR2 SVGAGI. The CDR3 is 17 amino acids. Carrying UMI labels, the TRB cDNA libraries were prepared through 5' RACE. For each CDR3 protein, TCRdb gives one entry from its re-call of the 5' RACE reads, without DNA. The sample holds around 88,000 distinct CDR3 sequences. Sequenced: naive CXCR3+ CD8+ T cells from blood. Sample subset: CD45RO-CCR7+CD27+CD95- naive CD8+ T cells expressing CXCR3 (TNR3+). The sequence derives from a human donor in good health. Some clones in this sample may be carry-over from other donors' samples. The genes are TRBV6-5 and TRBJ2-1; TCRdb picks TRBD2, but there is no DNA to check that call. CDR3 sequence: CASSPGLLAGAYNEQFF.